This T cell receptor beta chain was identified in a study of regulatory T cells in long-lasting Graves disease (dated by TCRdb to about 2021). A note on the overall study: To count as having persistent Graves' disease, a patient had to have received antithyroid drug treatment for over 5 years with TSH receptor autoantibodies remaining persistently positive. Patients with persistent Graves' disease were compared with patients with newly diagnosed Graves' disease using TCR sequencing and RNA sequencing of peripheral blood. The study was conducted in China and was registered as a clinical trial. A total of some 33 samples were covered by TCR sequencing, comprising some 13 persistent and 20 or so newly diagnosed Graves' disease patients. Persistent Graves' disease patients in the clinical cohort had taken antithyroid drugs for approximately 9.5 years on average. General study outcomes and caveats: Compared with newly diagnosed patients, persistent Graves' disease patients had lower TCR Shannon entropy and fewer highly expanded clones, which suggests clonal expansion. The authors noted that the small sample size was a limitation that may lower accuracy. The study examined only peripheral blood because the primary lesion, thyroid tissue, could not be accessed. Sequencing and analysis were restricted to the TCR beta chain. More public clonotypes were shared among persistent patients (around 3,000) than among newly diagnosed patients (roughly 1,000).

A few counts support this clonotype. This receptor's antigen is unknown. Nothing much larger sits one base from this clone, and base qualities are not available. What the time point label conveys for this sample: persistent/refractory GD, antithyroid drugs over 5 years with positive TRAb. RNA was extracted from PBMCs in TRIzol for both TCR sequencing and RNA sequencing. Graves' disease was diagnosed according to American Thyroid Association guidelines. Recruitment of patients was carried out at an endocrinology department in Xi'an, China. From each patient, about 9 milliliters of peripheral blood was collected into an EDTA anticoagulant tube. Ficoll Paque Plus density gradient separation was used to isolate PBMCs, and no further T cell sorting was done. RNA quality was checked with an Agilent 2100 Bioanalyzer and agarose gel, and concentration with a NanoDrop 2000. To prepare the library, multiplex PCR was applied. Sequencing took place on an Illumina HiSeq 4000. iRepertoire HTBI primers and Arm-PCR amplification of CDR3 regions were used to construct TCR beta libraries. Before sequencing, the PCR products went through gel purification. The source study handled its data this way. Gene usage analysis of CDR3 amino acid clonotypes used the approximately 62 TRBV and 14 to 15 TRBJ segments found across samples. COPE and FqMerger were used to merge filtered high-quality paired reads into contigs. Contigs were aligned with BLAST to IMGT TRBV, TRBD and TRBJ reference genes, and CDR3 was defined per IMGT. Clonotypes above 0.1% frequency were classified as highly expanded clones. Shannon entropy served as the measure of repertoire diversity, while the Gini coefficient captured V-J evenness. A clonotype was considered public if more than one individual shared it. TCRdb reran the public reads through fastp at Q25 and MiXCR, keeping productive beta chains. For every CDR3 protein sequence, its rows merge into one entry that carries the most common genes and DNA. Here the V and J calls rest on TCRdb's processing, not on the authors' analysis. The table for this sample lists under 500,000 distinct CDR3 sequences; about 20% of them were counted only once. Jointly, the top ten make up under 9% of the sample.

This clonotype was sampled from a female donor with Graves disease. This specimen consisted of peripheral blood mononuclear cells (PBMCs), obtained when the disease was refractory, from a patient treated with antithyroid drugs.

The DNA sequence is as follows: TGTGCCAGCAGCCCGACAGGGTCTCAGCCCCAGCATTTT. Protein translation: CASSPTGSQPQHF. Here the chain combines TRBV6-1 and TRBJ1-5, with 7 bases aligning to TRBD1. Compared with germline, V lacks 6 bases and J lacks 6 bases; bases without a gene match: 5. Inclusive of the bounding cysteine and phenylalanine, the CDR3 is 13 residues long. Only the CDR3 part of the read is kept: 39 bases, read in frame from the first base. CDR1 MNHNS and CDR2 SASEGT were looked up in the germline V gene.